One and the same sample provided the 25 T cell receptor beta chains below, sequenced in a study of beta chain features in type 1 diabetes. The entirety of the isolated RNA underwent reverse transcription, so expressed TCRB transcripts were sequenced. Produced via immunoSEQ multiplex PCR; TCRdb's table is partial and in-frame only. This sample has some 150,000 clones, with around 7% found just once. The sequencing sample was made of central memory CD4+ T cells from blood. Every receptor here comes from a woman between 25 and 40 years old in good health.

The chain recombines TRBV18 with TRBJ2-7; D unclear. The CDR3 runs 13 residues. V lost 2 bases, J lost 6 bases, and 11 bases lay in between. Germline V gene sequence: CDR1 KGHSH, CDR2 LQKENI. The DNA for the CDR3 is TGTGCCAGCTCACCAGCTGAAGGAGTCGAGCAGTACTTC. This gives the protein CASSPAEGVEQYF.

CDR3 amino acids: CASSRRNHEKLFF. CDR3 DNA: TGTGCCAGCAGTAGGAGAAACCATGAAAAACTGTTTTTT. The chain has TRBV28 and TRBJ1-4; no firm D call. The CDR3 runs to 13 residues. Trimming removed 5 bases at V and 6 bases at J, with 10 bases between. Germline values: CDR1 MDHEN, CDR2 SYDVKM.

This clone was counted only a few times. CDR3 in DNA: TGTGCCAGCAGCCCGGGTAGCGGTGAGCAGTTCTTC. Amino acids: CASSPGSGEQFF. J is TRBJ2-1 and V is TRBV14; possible D gene TRBD2, 6 bases. V shed 4 bases and J shed 9 bases, with 10 bases lying between them. The CDR3 extends over 12 amino acids. In germline, CDR1 is SGHDN, CDR2 FVKESK.

This clone was observed a handful of times. V and J are TRBV7-3 and TRBJ2-1; D is possibly TRBD2 (5 bases). This CDR3 has 16 residues. Per germline, CDR1 SGHTA and CDR2 FQGTGA. The V end lost 2 bases, the J end lost 10 bases, and 21 bases lay between the germline ends. The CDR3 region has the DNA TGTGCCAGCAGCTTAGGGCTGCTGGCCCGGGATCAGGAGCAGTTCTTC. Its translation: CASSLGLLARDQEQFF.

This clone was observed a few times. The J gene is TRBJ2-5, the V gene TRBV6-1; possible D gene TRBD1, 6 bases. The CDR3 runs 14 residues. Per the germline V gene, CDR1 is MNHNS and CDR2 is SASEGT. V lost 4 bases, J lost 7 bases, and 16 bases lay in between. CDR3 loop: CASSAGGAGWTQYF. CDR3 DNA: TGTGCCAGCAGTGCTGGGGGCGCCGGGTGGACCCAGTACTTC.

This clone was picked up many times. The genes are TRBV7-9 and TRBJ1-2, with 7 positions matching TRBD1. V gave up 5 bases and J gave up 6 bases; unmatched junction bases: 9. The CDR3 extends over 14 amino acids. The germline V gene has CDR1 SEHNR and CDR2 FQNEAQ (reference sequence). The CDR3 region is CASSELEGADGYTF. The CDR3 region has the DNA TGTGCCAGCAGCGAATTGGAGGGGGCGGATGGCTACACCTTC.

V usage is TRBV6-1 and J usage is TRBJ1-2; no firm D call. CDR1 and CDR2 (germline): MNHNS, SASEGT. With 1 base removed from V and 0 bases from J, the gap between germline ends came to 9 bases. This CDR3 contains 15 residues. CDR3 sequence reads: CASSEGGRTNYGYTF. CDR3 nucleotides: TGTGCCAGCAGTGAAGGTGGCAGGACTAACTATGGCTACACCTTC.

The DNA of the CDR3 is TGTGCCAGCAGTCCCGGGACATCTTATAGCAATCAGCCCCAGCATTTT. As protein: CASSPGTSYSNQPQHF. V is TRBV28 and J is TRBJ1-5; a weak D match, TRBD1 (6 bases). This CDR3 has 16 residues. V gave up 5 bases and J gave up 0 bases, with 14 bases separating them. Germline lookup yields CDR1 MDHEN and CDR2 SYDVKM.

In its sample, this clone was seen many times. This specimen includes other DNA sequences encoding the same CDR3. This rearrangement joins TRBV11-2 to TRBJ2-3; D is possibly TRBD2 (6 bases). The CDR3 contains 15 residues. The germline V and J ends were trimmed by 1 base and 1 base, with 9 bases remaining between them. Germline V gene sequence: CDR1 SGHAT, CDR2 FQNNGV. CDR3 bases: TGTGCCAGCAGCTTAGCGGGAGCGGGCACAGATACGCAGTATTTT. Amino acid sequence: CASSLAGAGTDTQYF. The full variable domain, completed using reference TRBV11-2 and TRBJ2-3, is EAGVAQSPRYKIIEKRQSVAFWCNPISGHATLYWYQQILGQGPKLLIQFQNNGVVDDSQLPKDRFSAERLKGVDSTLKIQPAKLEDSAVYLCASSLAGAGTDTQYFGPGTRLTVL.

In this sample, this clone turned up a few times. The gene calls are TRBV7-9 and TRBJ2-6; the match to TRBD1 covers 12 bases. Germline-derived CDR1 and CDR2 are SEHNR and FQNEAQ (reference sequence). Trimming removed 3 bases from V and 1 base from J; junction bases left unmatched: 7. This CDR3 is built from 19 residues. The CDR3 is CASSLVRDRGRSGANVLTF. CDR3 nucleotides: TGTGCCAGCAGCTTGGTCCGGGACAGGGGGCGGTCTGGGGCCAACGTCCTGACTTTC.

This clone was seen a few times. The CDR3 DNA reads as TGTGCCAGCTCACTTGTTAGCGGGAGAGTCTACAATGAGCAGTTCTTC. This encodes CASSLVSGRVYNEQFF. The chain combines TRBV18 with TRBJ2-1; 9 positions agree with TRBD2. Germline values: CDR1 KGHSH, CDR2 LQKENI. This CDR3 comprises 16 residues. V shed 4 bases, J shed 3 bases, and the junction held 7 bases outside the gene matches.

J is TRBJ1-2 and V is TRBV4-2; D gene ambiguous. Germline V gene sequence: CDR1 LGHNA, CDR2 YNFKEQ. This CDR3 is 15 amino acids long. Trimming pared 0 bases from V and 4 bases from J, leaving 12 bases between. The CDR3 reads CASSQEVVGAYGYTF. In DNA form, the CDR3 reads TGTGCCAGCAGCCAAGAGGTGGTGGGAGCCTATGGCTACACCTTC.

This clone appeared a few times. The chain carries TRBV21-1 and TRBJ2-1; whether TRBD2, the table's D call, matches the DNA was not checked. TRBV21-1 is flagged as a pseudogene. The CDR3 runs 17 residues. The CDR3 spells CASSNYGGRGGNGEQFF. In nucleotides, the CDR3 is TGTGCCAGCAGCAATTACGGGGGACGGGGAGGCAATGGTGAGCAGTTCTTC.

This sequence joins TRBV4-1 and TRBJ1-1, with D possibly matching TRBD1 (6 bases). Germline V gene sequence: CDR1 MGHRA, CDR2 YSYEKL. The CDR3 has 14 residues. The V end was cut by 4 bases, the J end by 4 bases, with 13 bases between. CDR3 protein: CASSLHGGSTEAFF. In DNA form, the CDR3 reads TGCGCCAGCAGCCTCCATGGGGGCAGCACTGAAGCTTTCTTT.

This rearrangement joins TRBV7-9 to TRBJ2-7; 8 bases are shared with TRBD1. Germline V gives CDR1 SEHNR, CDR2 FQNEAQ (reference sequence). V lost 4 bases, J lost 4 bases, and 12 bases stayed unmatched. CDR3 length: 16 amino acids. This CDR3 is CASSSRHRGIGYEQYF. DNA for the CDR3: TGTGCCAGCAGCTCAAGACACAGGGGGATAGGGTACGAGCAGTACTTC. The complete variable domain, with remaining parts taken from reference TRBV7-9 and TRBJ2-7, reads DTGVSQNPRHKITKRGQNVTFRCDPISEHNRLYWYRQTLGQGPEFLTYFQNEAQLEKSRLLSDRFSAERPKGSFSTLEIQRTEQGDSAMYLCASSSRHRGIGYEQYFGPGTRLTVT.

The table lists this clone with a few counts. The J gene is TRBJ2-5, the V gene TRBV2, with D perhaps TRBD1 (6 bases). Germline V lookup: CDR1 SNHLY, CDR2 FYNNEI. The V end was cut by 7 bases, the J end by 4 bases, with 16 bases between. The CDR3 extends over 14 amino acids. CDR3 loop: CASTRGGGTETQYF. DNA for the CDR3: TGTGCCAGCACCAGGGGTGGAGGAACAGAGACCCAGTACTTC.

This clone turned up a few times. This chain connects TRBV4-2 to TRBJ2-3, with a tentative D call TRBD1 (6 bases). This CDR3 spans 15 amino acids. V shed 0 bases and J shed 2 bases, with 9 bases lying between them. Germline V CDR1 and CDR2: LGHNA, YNFKEQ. CDR3 protein: CASSQDLGATDTQYF. As DNA, the CDR3 is TGTGCCAGCAGCCAAGATCTGGGGGCCACAGATACGCAGTATTTT.

This clone showed up many times. V gene TRBV9 combines with J gene TRBJ2-1; 9 bases fit TRBD2. CDR1 SGDLS and CDR2 YYNGEE come from the germline V gene. This CDR3 region has 16 residues. J gave up 4 bases and V 0 bases, and 5 bases lay outside the gene matches. CDR3 amino acids: CASSVVLLAGYNEQFF. The CDR3 DNA is TGTGCCAGCAGCGTAGTGCTCCTAGCGGGGTACAATGAGCAGTTCTTC.

This clone showed up just a few times. The chain joins TRBV5-1 to TRBJ2-3; 14 bases agree with TRBD2. After removal of 6 bases from V and 0 bases from J, the junction contained 3 bases not matched to a gene. Germline V lookup: CDR1 SGHRS, CDR2 YFSETQ. The CDR3 covers 16 residues. DNA for the CDR3: TGCGCCAGCAAGGGACTAGCGGGAGCTAGCACAGATACGCAGTATTTT. Protein sequence: CASKGLAGASTDTQYF.

The chain links TRBV10-3 to TRBJ2-7, with TRBD2 matching 7 bases. CDR3 length: 14 residues. After removal of 10 bases from V and 5 bases from J, the junction contained 14 bases not matched to a gene. Germline V gene sequence: CDR1 ENHRY, CDR2 SYGVKD. The CDR3 reads CATSPGGPRNEQYF. The CDR3 DNA reads as TGTGCCACCTCTCCGGGAGGCCCGAGGAACGAGCAGTACTTC.

This sequence joins TRBV7-3 and TRBJ2-5; the match to TRBD2 covers 9 bases. Germline V lookup: CDR1 SGHTA, CDR2 FQGTGA. The CDR3 loop spans 15 amino acids. J gave up 5 bases and V 5 bases, and 9 bases lay outside the gene matches. Here the CDR3 DNA reads TGTGCCAGCAGCCTCCAGGCGCGGGAGGGGGAGACCCAGTACTTC. Its protein product is CASSLQAREGETQYF.

About this clone: Other DNA sequences of this sample code for an identical CDR3. The chain is built from TRBV7-9 and TRBJ1-2; 9 positions match TRBD1. Trimming cost V 1 base and J 3 bases; bases outside gene matches: 0. The CDR3 length is 14 residues. From germline, CDR1 is SEHNR and CDR2 FQNEAQ (reference sequence). The CDR3 bases are TGTGCCAGCAGCTTAGGGACAGGGGACTATGGCTACACCTTC. Translating gives CASSLGTGDYGYTF.

This clone was counted only a few times. The chain uses TRBV4-1 and TRBJ2-1; TRBD1 matches at 7 bases. J gave up 0 bases and V 4 bases, and 9 bases lay outside the gene matches. The CDR3 is made up of 17 amino acids. Germline CDR1 and CDR2: MGHRA and YSYEKL. CDR3 in amino acids: CASSPFIDRASYNEQFF. In DNA form, the CDR3 reads TGCGCCAGCAGCCCGTTTATTGACAGGGCCTCCTACAATGAGCAGTTCTTC.

The rearrangement joins TRBV11-2 to TRBJ2-7, with D unclear. The length of the CDR3 is 11 residues. V was cut by 5 bases and J by 3 bases, with 5 bases left in between. The V gene's germline CDR1 is SGHAT and CDR2 FQNNGV. The CDR3 spells CASSVYYEQYF. The CDR3 DNA reads as TGTGCCAGCAGCGTTTACTACGAGCAGTACTTC.

V is TRBV7-2 and J is TRBJ2-2, with D possibly TRBD1 on 5 matching bases. The CDR3 has 16 amino acids. Germline V gene lookup returns CDR1 SGHTA and CDR2 FQGNSA. Between the trimmed V and J ends, which lost 5 bases and 7 bases, there was a span of 20 bases. The CDR3 sequence: CASSPTTVVVGGELFF. DNA of the CDR3: TGTGCCAGCAGCCCAACGACAGTGGTTGTTGGCGGGGAGCTGTTTTTT.